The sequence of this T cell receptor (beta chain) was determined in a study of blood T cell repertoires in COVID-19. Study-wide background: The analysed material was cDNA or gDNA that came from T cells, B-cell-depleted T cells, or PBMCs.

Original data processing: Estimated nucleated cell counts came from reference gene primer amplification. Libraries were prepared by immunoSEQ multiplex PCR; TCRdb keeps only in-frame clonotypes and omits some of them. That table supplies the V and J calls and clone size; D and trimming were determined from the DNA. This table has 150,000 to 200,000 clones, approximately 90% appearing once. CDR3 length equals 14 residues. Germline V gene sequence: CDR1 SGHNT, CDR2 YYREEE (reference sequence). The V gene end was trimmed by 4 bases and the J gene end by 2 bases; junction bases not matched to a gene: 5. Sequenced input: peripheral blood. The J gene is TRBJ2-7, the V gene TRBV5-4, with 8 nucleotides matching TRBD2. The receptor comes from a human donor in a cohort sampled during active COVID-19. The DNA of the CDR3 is TGTGCCAGCAGCCGCAGCGGGAGCGCCTACGAGCAGTACTTC. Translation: CASSRSGSAYEQYF. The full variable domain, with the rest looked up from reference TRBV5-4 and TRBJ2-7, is ETGVTQSPTHLIKTRGQQVTLRCSSQSGHNTVSWYQQALGQGPQFIFQYYREEENGRGNFPPRFSGLQFPNYSSELNVNALELDDSALYLCASSRSGSAYEQYFGPGTRLTVT.